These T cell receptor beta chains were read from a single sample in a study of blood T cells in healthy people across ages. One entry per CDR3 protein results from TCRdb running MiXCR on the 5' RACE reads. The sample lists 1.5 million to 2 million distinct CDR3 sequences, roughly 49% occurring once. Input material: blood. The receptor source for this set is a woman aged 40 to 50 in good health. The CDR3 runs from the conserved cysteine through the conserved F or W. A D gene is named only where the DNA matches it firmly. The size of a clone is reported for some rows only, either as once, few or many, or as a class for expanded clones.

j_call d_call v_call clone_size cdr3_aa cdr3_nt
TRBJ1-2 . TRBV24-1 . CATSARGGYGYTF TGTGCCACCAGTGCAAGAGGAGGTTATGGCTACACCTTC
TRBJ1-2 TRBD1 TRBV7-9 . CASSSFRDRGPRGYTF TGTGCCAGCAGCTCTTTCCGGGACAGGGGGCCGAGAGGCTACACCTTC
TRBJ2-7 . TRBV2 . CASSRIWVPSSYEQYF TGTGCCAGCAGTCGCATCTGGGTGCCGAGCTCCTACGAGCAGTACTTC
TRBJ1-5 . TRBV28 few CASSLSYQPQHF TGTGCCAGCAGTTTATCTTATCAGCCCCAGCATTTT
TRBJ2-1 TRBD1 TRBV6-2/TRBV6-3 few CASSHRGYEQFF TGTGCCAGCAGTCACAGGGGGTATGAGCAGTTCTTC
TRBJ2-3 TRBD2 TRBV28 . CASSLNVRGGTDTQYF TGTGCCAGCAGTTTGAACGTGCGGGGGGGAACAGATACGCAGTATTTT
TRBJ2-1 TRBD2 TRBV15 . CATSRIAGGQETQFF TGTGCCACCAGCAGAATAGCGGGGGGCCAAGAGACCCAGTTCTTC
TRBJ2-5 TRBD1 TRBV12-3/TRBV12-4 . CASSPGQIRYF TGTGCCAGCAGCCCGGGACAGATTCGGTACTTC
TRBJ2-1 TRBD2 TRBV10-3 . CAISAGRYNEQFF TGTGCCATCTCAGCGGGGCGCTACAATGAGCAGTTCTTC
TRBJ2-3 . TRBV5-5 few CASSLAGIDTDTQYF TGTGCCAGCAGCTTGGCCGGGATTGACACAGATACGCAGTATTTT
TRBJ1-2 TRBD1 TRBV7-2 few CASSLDGQGRVNSGYTF TGTGCCAGCAGCTTAGATGGACAGGGGAGAGTGAATAGTGGCTACACCTTC
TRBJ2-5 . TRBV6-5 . CASSYVAGTETQYF TGTGCCAGCAGTTACGTGGCAGGGACGGAGACCCAGTACTTC
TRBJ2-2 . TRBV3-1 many CASSPRVGAGGELFF TGTGCCAGCAGCCCCCGGGTAGGGGCTGGCGGGGAGCTGTTTTTT
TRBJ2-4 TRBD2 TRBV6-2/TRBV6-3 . CASSYSGTKNIQYF TGTGCCAGCAGTTATAGCGGGACAAAAAACATTCAGTACTTC
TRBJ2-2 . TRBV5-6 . CASSPTLRFSAGELFF TGTGCCAGCAGCCCTACACTACGGTTTAGCGCGGGGGAGCTGTTTTTT
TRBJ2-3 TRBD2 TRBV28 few CASSSRPPLAGNTDTQYF TGTGCCAGCAGTTCACGCCCCCCACTAGCGGGGAACACAGATACGCAGTATTTT
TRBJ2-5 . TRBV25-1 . CASSEGVQETQYF TGTGCCAGCAGTGAAGGGGTCCAAGAGACCCAGTACTTC
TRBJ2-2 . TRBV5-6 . CASSSTTSFTGELFF TGTGCCAGCAGCTCTACGACTAGTTTCACCGGGGAGCTGTTTTTT
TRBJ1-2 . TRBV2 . CASINPGQAVGDGYTF TGTGCCAGCATCAATCCTGGCCAGGCAGTAGGTGATGGCTACACCTTC
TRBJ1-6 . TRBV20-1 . CSARDVGWNSPLHF TGCAGTGCTAGAGATGTGGGTTGGAATTCACCCCTCCACTTT
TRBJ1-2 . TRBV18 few CASSPAGDPNYGYTF TGTGCCAGCTCACCAGCTGGGGATCCTAACTATGGCTACACCTTC
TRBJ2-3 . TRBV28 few CASSQGGHTDTQYF TGTGCCAGCAGTCAAGGGGGACACACAGATACGCAGTATTTT
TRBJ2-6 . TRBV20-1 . CSARKPGSGANVLTF TGCAGTGCTAGAAAGCCGGGCTCTGGGGCCAACGTCCTGACTTTC
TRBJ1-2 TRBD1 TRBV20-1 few CSAKKGQASGYTF TGCAGTGCTAAAAAAGGACAGGCTAGTGGCTACACCTTC
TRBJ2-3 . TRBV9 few CASSPPVSVDTQYF TGTGCCAGCAGCCCCCCCGTGAGCGTTGATACGCAGTATTTT
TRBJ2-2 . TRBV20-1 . CSARATGELFF TGCAGTGCTAGAGCAACCGGGGAGCTGTTTTTT
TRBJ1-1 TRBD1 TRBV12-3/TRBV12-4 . CATETGEEEAEAFF TGTGCCACGGAGACAGGGGAGGAGGAAGCTGAAGCTTTCTTT
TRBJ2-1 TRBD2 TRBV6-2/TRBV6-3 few CASSYRGGSSYNEQFF TGTGCCAGCAGTTACCGCGGCGGGAGCTCCTACAATGAGCAGTTCTTC
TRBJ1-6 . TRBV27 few CASSLRDGNSPLHF TGTGCCAGCAGTTTACGGGACGGCAATTCACCCCTCCACTTT
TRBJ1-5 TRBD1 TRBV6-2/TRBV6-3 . CASSYTGGTNQPQHF TGTGCCAGCAGTTACACAGGGGGCACCAATCAGCCCCAGCATTTT